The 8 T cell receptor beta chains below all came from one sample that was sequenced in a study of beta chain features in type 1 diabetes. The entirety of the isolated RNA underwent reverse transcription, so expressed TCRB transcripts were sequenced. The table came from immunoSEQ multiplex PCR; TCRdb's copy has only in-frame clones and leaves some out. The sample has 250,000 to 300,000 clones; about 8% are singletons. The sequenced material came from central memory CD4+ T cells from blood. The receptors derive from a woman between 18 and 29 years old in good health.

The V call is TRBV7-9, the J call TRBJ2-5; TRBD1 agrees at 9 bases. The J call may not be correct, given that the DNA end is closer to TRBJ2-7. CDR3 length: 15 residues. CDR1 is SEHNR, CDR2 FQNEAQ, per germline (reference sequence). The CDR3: CASGRWRDRDYEQYF. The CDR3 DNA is TGTGCCAGCGGTAGATGGCGGGACAGGGACTACGAGCAGTACTTC.

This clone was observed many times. The CDR3 DNA follows: TGTGCCAGCAGAAATGTTTACGAGCAGTACTTC. Residues: CASRNVYEQYF. The chain joins TRBV7-9 to TRBJ2-7; no clear D gene. CDR1 SEHNR and CDR2 FQNEAQ come from the germline V gene (reference sequence). This CDR3 is 11 amino acids long. Trimming removed 6 bases from V and 4 bases from J, with 7 bases in between.

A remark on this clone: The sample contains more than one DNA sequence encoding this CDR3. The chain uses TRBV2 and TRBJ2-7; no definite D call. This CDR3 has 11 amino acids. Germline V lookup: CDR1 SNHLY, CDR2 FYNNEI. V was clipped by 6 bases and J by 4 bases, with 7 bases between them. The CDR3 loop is CASSYSYEQYF. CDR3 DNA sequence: TGTGCCAGCAGCTACAGTTACGAGCAGTACTTC.

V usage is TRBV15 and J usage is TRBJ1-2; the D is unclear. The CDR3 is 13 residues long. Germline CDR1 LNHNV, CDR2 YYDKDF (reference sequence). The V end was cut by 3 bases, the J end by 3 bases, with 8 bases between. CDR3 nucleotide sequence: TGTGCCACCAGCAGTCGCAGCTACTATGGCTACACCTTC. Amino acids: CATSSRSYYGYTF.

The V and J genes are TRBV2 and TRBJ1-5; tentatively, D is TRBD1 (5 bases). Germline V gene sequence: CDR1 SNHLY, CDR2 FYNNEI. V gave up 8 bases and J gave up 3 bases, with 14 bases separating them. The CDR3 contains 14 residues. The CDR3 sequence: CASWPGLVNQPQHF. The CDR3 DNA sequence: TGTGCCAGCTGGCCGGGGCTAGTCAATCAGCCCCAGCATTTT.

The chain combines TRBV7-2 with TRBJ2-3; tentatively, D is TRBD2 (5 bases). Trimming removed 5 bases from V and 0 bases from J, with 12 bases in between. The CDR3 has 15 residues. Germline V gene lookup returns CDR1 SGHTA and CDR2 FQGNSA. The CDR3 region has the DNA TGTGCCAGCAGCGAACGGGGATTTAGCACAGATACGCAGTATTTT. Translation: CASSERGFSTDTQYF.

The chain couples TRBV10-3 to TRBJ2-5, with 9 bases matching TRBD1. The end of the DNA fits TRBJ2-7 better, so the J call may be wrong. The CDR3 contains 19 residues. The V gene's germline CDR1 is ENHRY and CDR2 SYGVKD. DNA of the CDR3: TGTGCCATCTGGAGGGGTTGGACAGGGGAACCAGATGACTTCTACGAGCAGTACTTC. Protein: CAIWRGWTGEPDDFYEQYF.

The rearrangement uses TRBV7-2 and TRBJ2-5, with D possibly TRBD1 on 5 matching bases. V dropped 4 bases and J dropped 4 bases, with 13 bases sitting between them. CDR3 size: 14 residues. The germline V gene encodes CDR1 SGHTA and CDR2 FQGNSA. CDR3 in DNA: TGTGCCAGCAGCTGGGTGGCAGGGTTAGAGACCCAGTACTTC. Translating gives CASSWVAGLETQYF.